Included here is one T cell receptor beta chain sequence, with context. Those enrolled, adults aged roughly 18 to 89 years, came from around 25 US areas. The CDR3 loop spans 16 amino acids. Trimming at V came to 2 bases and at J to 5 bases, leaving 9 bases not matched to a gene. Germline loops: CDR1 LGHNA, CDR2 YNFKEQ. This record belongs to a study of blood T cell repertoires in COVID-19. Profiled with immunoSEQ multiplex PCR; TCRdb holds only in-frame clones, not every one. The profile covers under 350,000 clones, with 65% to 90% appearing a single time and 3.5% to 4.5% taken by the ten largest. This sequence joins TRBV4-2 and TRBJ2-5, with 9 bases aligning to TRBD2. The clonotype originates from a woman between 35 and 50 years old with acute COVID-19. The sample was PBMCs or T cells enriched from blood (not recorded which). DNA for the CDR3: TGTGCCAGCAGCCAAACAAGGACTAGCGTTGGGGAGACCCAGTACTTC. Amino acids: CASSQTRTSVGETQYF.